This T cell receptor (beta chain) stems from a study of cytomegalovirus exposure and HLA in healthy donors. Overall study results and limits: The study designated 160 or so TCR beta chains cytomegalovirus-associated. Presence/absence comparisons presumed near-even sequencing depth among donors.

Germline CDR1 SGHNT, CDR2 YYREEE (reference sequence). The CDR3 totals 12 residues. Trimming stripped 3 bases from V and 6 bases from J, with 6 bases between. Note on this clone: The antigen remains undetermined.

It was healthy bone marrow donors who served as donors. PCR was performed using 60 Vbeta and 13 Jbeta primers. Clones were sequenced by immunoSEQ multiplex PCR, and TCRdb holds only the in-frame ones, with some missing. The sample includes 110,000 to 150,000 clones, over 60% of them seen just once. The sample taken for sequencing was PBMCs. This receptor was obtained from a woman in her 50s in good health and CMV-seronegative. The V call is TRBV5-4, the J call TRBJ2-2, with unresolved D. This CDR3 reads CASSSRAGELFF. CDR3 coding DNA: TGTGCCAGCAGCTCTAGAGCCGGGGAGCTGTTTTTT.